This T cell receptor beta chain is from a study of graft-versus-host responses after intestinal transplantation. For this clone: The antigen remains undetermined. Other nucleotide sequences from this sample produce the same CDR3.

Measured with immunoSEQ multiplex PCR; TCRdb has only the in-frame clones, and not every one. The data show about 50,000 clones, with around 90% seen just once and over 2% held by the top ten. The specimen comprised unstimulated CD4+ T cells sorted from spleen or lymph node cells, sampled before transplant. The TCR originated in a human donor who was the organ donor for an intestinal transplant.

CDR3 nucleotide sequence: TGTGCCAGCTCACCGGACACTAACTATGGCTACACCTTC. Amino acid sequence: CASSPDTNYGYTF. The rearrangement joins TRBV18 to TRBJ1-2, with TRBD1 as a possible D gene (5 bases). CDR1 is KGHSH, CDR2 LQKENI, per germline. The CDR3 length is 13 residues. Between the trimmed V and J ends, which lost 3 bases and 0 bases, there was a span of 5 bases.